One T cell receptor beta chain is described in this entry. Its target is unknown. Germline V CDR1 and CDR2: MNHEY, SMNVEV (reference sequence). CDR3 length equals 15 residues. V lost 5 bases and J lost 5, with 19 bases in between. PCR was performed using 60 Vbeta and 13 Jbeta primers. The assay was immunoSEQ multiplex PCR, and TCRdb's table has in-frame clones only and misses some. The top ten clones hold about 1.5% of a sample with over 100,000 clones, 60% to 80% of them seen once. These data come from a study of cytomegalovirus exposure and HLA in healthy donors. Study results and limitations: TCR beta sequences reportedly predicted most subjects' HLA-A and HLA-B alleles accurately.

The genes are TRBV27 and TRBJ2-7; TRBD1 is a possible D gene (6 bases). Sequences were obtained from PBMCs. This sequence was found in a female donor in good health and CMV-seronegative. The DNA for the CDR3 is TGTGCCAGCAGTCGTAACGACAGGCCAGCCAACGAGCAGTACTTC. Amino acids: CASSRNDRPANEQYF.